A selection of T cell receptor beta chains follows, all from one sample in a study of cytomegalovirus exposure and HLA in healthy donors. Profiling relied on immunoSEQ multiplex PCR, and the TCRdb table lists in-frame clones only, not all of them. There are tens of thousands of clones in the sample; more than 70% occur only once, and roughly 5.7% lies in the top ten. The sample comprised PBMCs. The receptors originated from a male donor in good health and CMV-seronegative. Each CDR3 is given with its conserved first and last residue. D genes are given only for firm matches. Size tells how often a clone was seen (once, few, many) or the class of an expanded clone, and some rows leave it out.

j_call clone_size cdr3_length d_call v_call cdr3_nt cdr3_aa
TRBJ1-2 - 14 TRBD1 TRBV2 TGTGCCAGCATACATGGACAGGGAACGTATGGCTACACCTTC CASIHGQGTYGYTF
TRBJ2-2 - 14 TRBD1 TRBV29-1 TGCAGCGCACGACAGGGGGTGTCAATCGGGGAGCTGTTTTTT CSARQGVSIGELFF
TRBJ2-1 once 16 TRBD1 TRBV4-1 TGCGCCAGCAGCCAAGGCCTAGGACAGGGTGGGAATGAGCAGTTCTTC CASSQGLGQGGNEQFF
TRBJ1-6 - 14 - TRBV19 TGTGCCAGTAGTACGACAGAGGAACATTCACCCCTCCACTTT CASSTTEEHSPLHF
TRBJ1-3 once 16 TRBD1 TRBV28 TGTGCCAGCAGCCGTGGACAGGGGAAGACTGGAAACACCATATATTTT CASSRGQGKTGNTIYF
TRBJ1-4 - 15 - TRBV5-5 TGTGCCAGCAGCGGGCTGGCGGGGTCCAATGAAAAACTGTTTTTT CASSGLAGSNEKLFF
TRBJ2-7 - 13 TRBD1 TRBV29-1 TGCAGCGTTGGCCGGACAGGGGCCTACGAGCAGTACTTC CSVGRTGAYEQYF
TRBJ2-1 few 16 TRBD2 TRBV7-2 TGTGCCAGCAGCTTAGTGGGTAGCGGGGGGGCCGCTGAGCAGTTCTTC CASSLVGSGGAAEQFF
TRBJ2-1 - 16 TRBD2 TRBV2 TGTGCCAGCAGTGAAGCTTTCGGGGGGGCCTACAATGAGCAGTTCTTC CASSEAFGGAYNEQFF
TRBJ2-2 - 15 TRBD1 TRBV7-2 TGTGCCAGCAGACCCGGGACAGGGAACACCGGGGAGCTGTTTTTT CASRPGTGNTGELFF
TRBJ1-2 few 13 TRBD1 TRBV4-2 TGTGCCAGCAGCGACAGGGGGGACTATGGCTACACCTTC CASSDRGDYGYTF
TRBJ2-7 - 14 TRBD1 TRBV6-1 TGTGCCAGCAGGGGCCAGGGGGTGATAGGCGAGCAGTACTTC CASRGQGVIGEQYF